What follows describes a single T cell receptor beta chain. Its target is not known. These data originate in a study of cytomegalovirus exposure and HLA in healthy donors. Turning to the study itself: The Caucasian-associated ancestry cluster contained about 80% of the 398 genotyped donors. Study-level points and caveats: A prior analysis recorded that most TCR beta V segments were productive about 87% or about 30% of the time.

The PCR made use of 60 Vbeta and 13 Jbeta primers. TCRdb keeps only in-frame clones here, not all; method: immunoSEQ multiplex PCR. Among approximately 180,000 clones listed, around 75% were seen once. Every donor was a healthy person donating bone marrow. While unrecorded immune exposures were likely, the donors were nominally healthy when sampled. Germline CDR1 LNHNV, CDR2 YYDKDF (reference sequence). CDR3 length: 15 residues. With 5 bases clipped from V and 5 bases from J, the junction kept 9 bases outside the gene matches. This sequence was found in a male donor in good health and CMV-seronegative. The source material was PBMCs. The chain uses TRBV15 and TRBJ2-4; 7 bases agree with TRBD2. The CDR3 sequence: CATSPHVGGENIQYF. The CDR3 coding sequence is TGTGCCACCAGCCCCCACGTGGGGGGGGAAAACATTCAGTACTTC. Full variable domain (missing parts from reference TRBV15 and TRBJ2-4): DAMVIQNPRYQVTQFGKPVTLSCSQTLNHNVMYWYQQKSSQAPKLLFHYYDKDFNNEADTPDNFQSRRPNTSFCFLDIRSPGLGDTAMYLCATSPHVGGENIQYFGAGTRLSVL.